The TCR beta chain described here comes from a study of blood T cell repertoires in COVID-19. This clone has just one count. There are 15 residues in the CDR3. Deletions cut 0 bases from V and 4 bases from J, with 11 bases between. Germline V lookup: CDR1 KGHSH, CDR2 LQKENI. The protocol was immunoSEQ multiplex PCR, while the TCRdb copy is restricted to in-frame clones and leaves out a portion. Here the sample spans fewer than 200,000 clones, roughly 84% being singletons. The TCR was taken from a human donor with acute COVID-19. The donor label of this sample is uncertain. This chain connects TRBV18 to TRBJ2-3; D is possibly TRBD2 (5 bases). Sequencing used PBMCs or T cells enriched from blood (not recorded which). The CDR3 bases are TGTGCCAGCTCACCACCTTTGAGGGCTGCAGATACGCAGTATTTT. Its protein product is CASSPPLRAADTQYF.